The present T cell receptor (beta chain) was sequenced within a study of T cells in localized non-small cell lung cancer. The study, taken as a whole, reports: Adjacent lung had a median about 60 of the 100 largest tumor clones. Elevated blood T cell density was associated with longer overall survival.

Libraries were prepared by immunoSEQ multiplex PCR; TCRdb keeps only in-frame clonotypes and omits some of them. The sample has about 78,000 clones, roughly 86% seen once. The germline gives CDR1 LNHDA, CDR2 SQIVND (reference sequence). This CDR3 spans 12 amino acids. Trimming removed 5 bases from V and 12 bases from J, with 14 bases in between. As regards this clone: What it binds is unknown.

The rearrangement joins TRBV19 to TRBJ1-5; the D is unclear. The receptor comes from a man aged 40-75 years with stage I lung adenocarcinoma. The input for sequencing was peripheral blood, taken before any cancer treatment. The CDR3 is CASSPRGIVQHF. The CDR3 DNA follows: TGTGCCAGTAGTCCCCGGGGTATTGTCCAGCATTTT.